This T cell receptor beta chain was found in a study of OX40 agonist ivuxolimab in advanced cancers. Whole-study results and caveats: In general, CD8+ T cells held more expanded clones than CD4+ did, on average.

Worth noting for this clone: Its antigen is as yet unknown.

Data came from immunoSEQ multiplex PCR; TCRdb stores just in-frame clones and leaves some out. The sample holds around 80,000 clones, 85% to 90% seen once. Germline V gene sequence: CDR1 SGHDN, CDR2 FVKESK. The ends were cut back, 3 bases at V and 10 bases at J, with 12 bases in the middle. The CDR3 length is 12 residues. Autoimmune disease history or systemic immunosuppression disqualified patients. Drawing of blood for sampling happened at baseline, at cycle 4 day 1, and at cycle 7 day 1. This receptor was taken from an adult with an advanced solid tumor such as melanoma, head and neck, liver or kidney cancer. This rearrangement joins TRBV14 to TRBJ1-1; no definite D call. The sequences come from CD4+ or CD8+ T cells sorted from blood, collected in a trial of the OX40 agonist ivuxolimab. The CDR3 region has the DNA TGTGCCAGCAGCCAGCTTGGGATGGGAGCTTTCTTT. This gives the protein CASSQLGMGAFF.